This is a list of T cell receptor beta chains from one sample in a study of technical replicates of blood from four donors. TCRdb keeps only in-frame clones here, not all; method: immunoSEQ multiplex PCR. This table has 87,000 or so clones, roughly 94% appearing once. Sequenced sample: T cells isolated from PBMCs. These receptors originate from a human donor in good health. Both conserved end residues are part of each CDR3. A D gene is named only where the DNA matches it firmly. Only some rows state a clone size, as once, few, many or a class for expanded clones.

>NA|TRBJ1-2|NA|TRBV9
CASSVGRDYTF
TGTGCCAGCAGCGTAGGGAGGGACTACACCTTC
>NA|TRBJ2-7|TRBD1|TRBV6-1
CASSETYRGYEQYF
TGTGCCAGCAGTGAAACGTACAGGGGCTACGAGCAGTACTTC
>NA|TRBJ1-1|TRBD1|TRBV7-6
CASSLGQGPPEAFF
TGTGCCAGCAGCCTGGGACAGGGTCCCCCTGAAGCTTTCTTT
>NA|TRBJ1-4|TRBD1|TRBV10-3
CAMLKTGVEKLFF
TGTGCCATGCTAAAGACAGGGGTTGAAAAACTGTTTTTT
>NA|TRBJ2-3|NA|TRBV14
CASSQDLSVTDTQYF
TGTGCCAGCAGCCAAGATCTCAGCGTCACAGATACGCAGTATTTT
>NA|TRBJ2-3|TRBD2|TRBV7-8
CASSLEGTSGTDTQYF
TGTGCCAGCAGCTTAGAAGGGACTAGCGGGACAGATACGCAGTATTTT
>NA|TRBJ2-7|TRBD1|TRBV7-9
CASSPVGQAISYEQYF
TGTGCCAGCAGCCCCGTCGGACAGGCTATTTCCTACGAGCAGTACTTC
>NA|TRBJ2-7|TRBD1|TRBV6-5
CATRTGDDEQYF
TGTGCCACGAGGACAGGGGACGACGAGCAGTACTTC
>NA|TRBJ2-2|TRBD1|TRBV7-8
CASSFAGTGIGELFF
TGTGCCAGCAGCTTCGCCGGGACAGGGATCGGGGAGCTGTTTTTT
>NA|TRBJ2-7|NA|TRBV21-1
CASRGHGEQYF
TGTGCCAGCAGAGGACACGGCGAGCAGTACTTC
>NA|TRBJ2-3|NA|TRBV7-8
CASSVYVASRTDTQYF
TGTGCCAGCAGCGTCTACGTGGCTAGCCGCACAGATACGCAGTATTTT
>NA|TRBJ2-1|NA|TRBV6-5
CASSYQAGLDNEQFF
TGTGCCAGCAGTTACCAAGCGGGTCTGGACAATGAGCAGTTCTTC
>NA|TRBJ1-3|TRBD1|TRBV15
CATSSWGSGQADQNTIYF
TGTGCCACCAGCAGCTGGGGAAGTGGACAGGCCGACCAAAACACCATATATTTT
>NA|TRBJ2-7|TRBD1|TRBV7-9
CASSLAGQGYEQYF
TGTGCCAGCAGCTTAGCGGGACAGGGCTACGAGCAGTACTTC
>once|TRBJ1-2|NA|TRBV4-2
CASSQVGSDGYTF
TGTGCCAGCAGCCAAGTCGGCAGCGATGGCTACACCTTC
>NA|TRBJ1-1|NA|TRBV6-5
CASGGSEAFF
TGTGCCAGCGGAGGCTCTGAAGCTTTCTTT
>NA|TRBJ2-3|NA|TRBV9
CASSVDGSESDTQYF
TGTGCCAGCAGCGTTGACGGGAGTGAATCAGATACGCAGTATTTT
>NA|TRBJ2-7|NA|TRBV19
CASSMRDEQYF
TGTGCCAGTAGTATGCGGGACGAGCAGTACTTC
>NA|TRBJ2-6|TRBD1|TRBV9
CASSVGKGAPGANVLTF
TGTGCCAGCAGCGTAGGTAAGGGGGCGCCAGGGGCCAACGTCCTGACTTTC
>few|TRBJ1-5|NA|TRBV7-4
CATRGNQPQHF
TGTGCCACAAGAGGAAATCAGCCCCAGCATTTT
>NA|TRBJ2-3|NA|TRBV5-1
CASSLASGTDTQYF
TGCGCCAGCAGCTTGGCTAGCGGCACAGATACGCAGTATTTT
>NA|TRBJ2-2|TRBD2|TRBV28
CASSFGREKDTGELFF
TGTGCCAGCAGTTTCGGGCGGGAGAAGGACACCGGGGAGCTGTTTTTT
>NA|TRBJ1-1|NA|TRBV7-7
CASSLGQNTEAFF
TGTGCCAGCAGCCTCGGACAGAACACTGAAGCTTTCTTT
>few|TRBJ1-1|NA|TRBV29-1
CSVPGINTEAFF
TGCAGCGTCCCAGGGATTAACACTGAAGCTTTCTTT
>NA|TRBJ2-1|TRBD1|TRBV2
CASTGGVNEQFF
TGTGCCAGCACAGGGGGCGTTAATGAGCAGTTCTTC
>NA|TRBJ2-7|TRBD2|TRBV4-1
CASSQREVGEGLTHEQYF
TGCGCCAGCAGCCAGAGAGAAGTAGGGGAGGGCCTGACGCACGAGCAGTACTTC
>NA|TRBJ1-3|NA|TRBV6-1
CASSDISGNTIYF
TGTGCCAGCAGTGACATCTCTGGAAACACCATATATTTT
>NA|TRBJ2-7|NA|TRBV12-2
CASRSSGEGSYEQYF
TGTGCAAGTCGCTCCTCGGGGGAAGGCTCCTACGAGCAGTACTTC
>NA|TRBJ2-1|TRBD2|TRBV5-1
CASSIGLEREQFF
TGCGCCAGCAGCATCGGACTAGAGCGGGAGCAGTTCTTC
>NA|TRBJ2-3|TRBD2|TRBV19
CASSWGSGRWTDTQYF
TGTGCCAGTAGTTGGGGTAGCGGGAGATGGACAGATACGCAGTATTTT
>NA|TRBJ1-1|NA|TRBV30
CAWSAGATYQNTEAFF
TGTGCCTGGAGTGCCGGTGCCACTTACCAGAACACTGAAGCTTTCTTT
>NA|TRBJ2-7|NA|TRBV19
CASSTQTDTYEQYF
TGTGCCAGTAGTACCCAGACTGATACCTACGAGCAGTACTTC
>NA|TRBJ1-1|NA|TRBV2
CASWLNRAQLVNTEAFF
TGTGCCAGCTGGTTGAACAGGGCCCAACTTGTGAACACTGAAGCTTTCTTT
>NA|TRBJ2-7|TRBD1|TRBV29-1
CSGAHRGGYEQYF
TGCAGCGGGGCCCACAGGGGCGGATACGAGCAGTACTTC
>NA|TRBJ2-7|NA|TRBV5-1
CASSLANAYEQYF
TGCGCCAGCAGCTTAGCCAATGCCTACGAGCAGTACTTC
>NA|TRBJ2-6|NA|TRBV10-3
CAISGRGLGANVLTF
TGTGCCATCAGTGGCCGAGGGCTAGGGGCCAACGTCCTGACTTTC
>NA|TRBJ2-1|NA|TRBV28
CASSPLSTGLDEQFF
TGTGCCAGCAGCCCTCTATCCACAGGGTTGGATGAGCAGTTCTTC
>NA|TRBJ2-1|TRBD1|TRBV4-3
CASSLRDRAYNEQFF
TGCGCCAGCAGCCTCCGGGACAGGGCCTACAATGAGCAGTTCTTC
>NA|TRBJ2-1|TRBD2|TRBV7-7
CASSLSGSLNEQFF
TGTGCCAGCAGCCTTAGCGGGAGTCTCAATGAGCAGTTCTTC
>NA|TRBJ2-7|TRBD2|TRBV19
CASSQGLAYEQYF
TGTGCCAGTAGTCAGGGACTAGCTTACGAGCAGTACTTC
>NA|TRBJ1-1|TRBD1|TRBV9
CASSHGDSRNTEAFF
TGTGCCAGCAGCCACGGGGACAGCAGAAACACTGAAGCTTTCTTT
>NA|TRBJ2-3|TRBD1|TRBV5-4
CASSSPGGDADTQYF
TGTGCCAGCAGCTCTCCAGGGGGTGACGCAGATACGCAGTATTTT
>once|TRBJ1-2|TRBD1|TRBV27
CASTGGTVDGYTF
TGTGCCTCAACAGGGGGAACCGTTGATGGCTACACCTTC
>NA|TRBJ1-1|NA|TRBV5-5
CASIVRPGEAFF
TGTGCCAGCATCGTTAGACCGGGTGAAGCTTTCTTT
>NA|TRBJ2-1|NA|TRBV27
CASSLSLPYGQFF
TGTGCCAGCAGTTTAAGTCTGCCCTACGGGCAGTTCTTC
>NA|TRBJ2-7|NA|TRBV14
CASSRRGASREQYF
TGTGCCAGCAGCCGCCGGGGGGCATCTCGTGAGCAGTACTTC
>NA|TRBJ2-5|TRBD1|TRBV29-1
CSVPPFGTGVRETQYF
TGCAGCGTCCCCCCATTCGGGACAGGAGTTCGGGAGACCCAGTACTTC
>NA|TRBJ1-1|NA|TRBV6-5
CASSYSFRGVNTEAFF
TGTGCCAGCAGTTACTCCTTCCGGGGGGTGAACACTGAAGCTTTCTTT
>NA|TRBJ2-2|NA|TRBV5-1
CASGQTRGAGAPGELFF
TGCGCCAGCGGTCAAACTCGGGGGGCGGGAGCCCCCGGGGAGCTGTTTTTT
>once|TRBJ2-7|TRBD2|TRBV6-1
CASSDWIAGEGEQYF
TGTGCCAGCAGTGATTGGATAGCGGGAGAGGGGGAGCAGTACTTC
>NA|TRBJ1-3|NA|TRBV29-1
CSVEADAGIYGNTIYF
TGCAGCGTTGAGGCGGATGCAGGGATTTATGGAAACACCATATATTTT
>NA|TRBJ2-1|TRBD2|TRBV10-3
CAISESAGGGLQEQFF
TGTGCCATCAGTGAGTCCGCGGGCGGGGGTTTACAGGAGCAGTTCTTC
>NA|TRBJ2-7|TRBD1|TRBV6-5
CASSWDRSSYEQYF
TGTGCCAGCAGCTGGGACAGGAGCTCCTACGAGCAGTACTTC
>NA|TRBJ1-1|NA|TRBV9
CASSTSMNTEAFF
TGTGCCAGCAGCACATCCATGAACACTGAAGCTTTCTTT
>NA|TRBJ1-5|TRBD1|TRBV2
CASTSDRVQPQHF
TGTGCCAGCACCTCTGACAGGGTTCAGCCCCAGCATTTT
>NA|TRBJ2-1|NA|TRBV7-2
CASSLEWVDREAYNEQFF
TGTGCCAGCAGCTTAGAGTGGGTCGACAGGGAGGCTTACAATGAGCAGTTCTTC
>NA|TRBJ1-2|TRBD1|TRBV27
CASSLGDRGYGYTF
TGTGCCAGCAGTTTAGGGGACAGGGGCTATGGCTACACCTTC
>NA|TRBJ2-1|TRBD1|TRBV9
CASSPGTGFDNEQFF
TGTGCCAGCAGCCCCGGGACAGGCTTTGACAATGAGCAGTTCTTC
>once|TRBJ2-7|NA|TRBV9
CASSGRFSYEQYF
TGTGCCAGCAGCGGGCGGTTCTCCTACGAGCAGTACTTC